This T cell receptor beta chain was identified in a study of T cells after yellow fever vaccination. Overall study context: The authors prepared low-cell-number fractions using SMART-Seq v4 Ultra Low Input.

Template switching by 5'RACE produced TCR cDNA, adding a universal primer site and UMIs. TCRdb re-derived calls from the 5' RACE reads in MiXCR, one entry per CDR3 protein. Found here are some 300,000 distinct CDR3 sequences, around 8.1% of them singletons; the top ten hold around 17%. Germline V gene sequence: CDR1 SGHRS, CDR2 YFSETQ. CDR3 length equals 14 residues. V dropped 5 bases and J dropped 4 bases, with 13 bases sitting between them. Of note for this clonotype: Its antigen is as yet unknown.

Notes on the study in general: Peak timing came faster in the weaker secondary response, day 5 versus 15. Subsequent to the booster, the majority of primary-vaccination clones reappeared (96% CD4, approximately 90% CD8).

The chain has TRBV5-1 and TRBJ2-1; D perhaps matches TRBD2 (5 bases). Material: PBMCs, obtained roughly 45 days after the first yellow fever vaccination. The clonotype comes from a man younger than 35 who received the YFV17D yellow fever vaccine. The CDR3 region is CASSSDYTYNEQFF. CDR3 nucleotide sequence: TGCGCCAGCAGTTCCGACTACACTTACAATGAGCAGTTCTTC. The entire variable domain, with the rest obtained from reference TRBV5-1 and TRBJ2-1, is as follows: KAGVTQTPRYLIKTRGQQVTLSCSPISGHRSVSWYQQTPGQGLQFLFEYFSETQRNKGNFPGRFSGRQFSNSRSEMNVSTLELGDSALYLCASSSDYTYNEQFFGPGTRLTVL.